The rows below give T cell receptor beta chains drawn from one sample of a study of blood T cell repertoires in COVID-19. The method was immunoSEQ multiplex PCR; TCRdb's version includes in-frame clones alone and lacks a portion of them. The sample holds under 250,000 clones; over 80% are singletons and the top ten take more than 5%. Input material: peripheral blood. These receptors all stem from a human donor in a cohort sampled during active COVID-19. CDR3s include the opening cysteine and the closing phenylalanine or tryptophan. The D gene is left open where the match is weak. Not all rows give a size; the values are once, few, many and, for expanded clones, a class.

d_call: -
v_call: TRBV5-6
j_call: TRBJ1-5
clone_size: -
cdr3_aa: CASSLARGNQPQHF
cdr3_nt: TGTGCCAGCAGCTTGGCCAGGGGAAATCAGCCCCAGCATTTT

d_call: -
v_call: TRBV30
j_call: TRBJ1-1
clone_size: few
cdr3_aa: CAWSVGANTEAFF
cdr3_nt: TGTGCCTGGAGTGTAGGGGCAAACACTGAAGCTTTCTTT

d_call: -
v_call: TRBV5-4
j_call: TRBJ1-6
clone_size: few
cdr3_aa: CASSPDSGSPLHF
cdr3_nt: TGTGCCAGCAGCCCCGACAGCGGGTCACCCCTCCACTTT

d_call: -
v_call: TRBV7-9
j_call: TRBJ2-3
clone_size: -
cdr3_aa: CASSLTPSTDTQYF
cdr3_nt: TGTGCCAGCAGCTTGACTCCGAGCACAGATACGCAGTATTTT

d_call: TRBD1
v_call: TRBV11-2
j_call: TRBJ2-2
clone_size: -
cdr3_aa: CASSHSRDRGPTGELFF
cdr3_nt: TGTGCCAGCAGCCATAGCCGGGACAGGGGGCCCACCGGGGAGCTGTTTTTT

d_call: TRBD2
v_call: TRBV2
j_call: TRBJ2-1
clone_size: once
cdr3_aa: CASTGGNEQFF
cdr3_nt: TGTGCCAGCACGGGAGGGAATGAGCAGTTCTTC

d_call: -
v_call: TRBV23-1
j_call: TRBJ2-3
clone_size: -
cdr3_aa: CASRKDSLTSTDTQYF
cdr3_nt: TGCGCCAGCAGGAAGGACAGCTTAACTAGCACAGATACGCAGTATTTT

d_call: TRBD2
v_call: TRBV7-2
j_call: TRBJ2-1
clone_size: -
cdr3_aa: CASRGGTSGSIDEQFF
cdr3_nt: TGTGCCAGCAGGGGCGGGACTAGCGGGAGTATCGATGAGCAGTTCTTC

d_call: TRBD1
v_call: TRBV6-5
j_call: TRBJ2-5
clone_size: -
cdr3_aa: CASSFRDRVLETQYF
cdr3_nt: TGTGCCAGCAGTTTCCGGGACAGGGTTTTAGAGACCCAGTACTTC

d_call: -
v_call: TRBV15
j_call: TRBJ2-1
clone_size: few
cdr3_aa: CATSRDIASSSYNEQFF
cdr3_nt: TGTGCCACCAGCAGAGATATTGCTTCGAGCTCCTACAATGAGCAGTTCTTC

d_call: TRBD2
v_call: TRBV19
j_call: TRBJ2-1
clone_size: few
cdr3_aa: CASRPLAGAANEQFF
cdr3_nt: TGTGCCAGTAGGCCACTAGCGGGAGCTGCCAATGAGCAGTTCTTC

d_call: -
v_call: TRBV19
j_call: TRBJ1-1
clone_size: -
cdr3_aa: CASSVNQGYATEAFF
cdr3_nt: TGTGCCAGTAGTGTCAATCAGGGGTACGCCACTGAAGCTTTCTTT

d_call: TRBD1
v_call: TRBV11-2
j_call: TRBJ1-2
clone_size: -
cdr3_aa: CASSQTPTGVGYTF
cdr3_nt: TGTGCCAGCAGTCAAACACCCACAGGGGTCGGCTACACCTTC

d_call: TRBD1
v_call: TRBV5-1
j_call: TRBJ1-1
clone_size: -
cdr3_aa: CASSLGGTGVFGNTEAFF
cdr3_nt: TGCGCCAGCAGCTTGGGAGGGACAGGGGTATTCGGGAACACTGAAGCTTTCTTT

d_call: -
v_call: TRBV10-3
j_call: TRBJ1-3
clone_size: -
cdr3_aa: CAISEGGTGNTIYF
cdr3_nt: TGTGCCATCAGTGAAGGGGGTACTGGAAACACCATATATTTT

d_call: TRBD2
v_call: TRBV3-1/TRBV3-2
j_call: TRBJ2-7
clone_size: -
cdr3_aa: CASSPPHSGGAREQYF
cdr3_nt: TGTGCCAGCAGCCCACCCCATAGCGGGGGGGCCAGAGAGCAGTACTTC

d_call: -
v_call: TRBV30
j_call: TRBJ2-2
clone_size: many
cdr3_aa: CAWSVGGANTGELFF
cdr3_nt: TGTGCCTGGAGTGTTGGAGGGGCGAACACCGGGGAGCTGTTTTTT

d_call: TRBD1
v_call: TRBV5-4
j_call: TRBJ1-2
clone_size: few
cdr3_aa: CASSSLDRGDYGYTF
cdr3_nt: TGTGCCAGCAGCTCACTGGACAGGGGGGACTATGGCTACACCTTC

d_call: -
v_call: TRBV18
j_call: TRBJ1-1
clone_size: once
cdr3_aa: CASSPYSMNTEAFF
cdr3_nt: TGTGCCAGCTCACCTTATAGTATGAACACTGAAGCTTTCTTT

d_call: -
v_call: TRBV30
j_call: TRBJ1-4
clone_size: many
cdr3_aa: CAWSVLREKLFF
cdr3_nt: TGTGCCTGGAGTGTGTTGCGGGAAAAACTGTTTTTT

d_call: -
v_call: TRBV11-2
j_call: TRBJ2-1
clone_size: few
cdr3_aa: CASRDISYNEQFF
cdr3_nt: TGTGCCAGCCGGGATATCTCCTACAATGAGCAGTTCTTC

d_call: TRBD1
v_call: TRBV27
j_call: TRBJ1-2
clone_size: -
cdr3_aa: CASSITRTGLHGYTF
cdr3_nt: TGTGCCAGCAGTATAACGCGGACAGGGCTTCACGGCTACACCTTC

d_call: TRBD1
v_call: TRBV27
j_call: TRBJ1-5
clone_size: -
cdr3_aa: CASSTGQGSGGNQPQHF
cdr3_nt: TGTGCCAGCAGTACCGGACAGGGCTCCGGAGGCAATCAGCCCCAGCATTTT

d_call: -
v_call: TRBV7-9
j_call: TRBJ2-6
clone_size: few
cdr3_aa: CASTPGAGANVLTF
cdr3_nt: TGTGCCAGCACCCCAGGGGCAGGGGCCAACGTCCTGACTTTC

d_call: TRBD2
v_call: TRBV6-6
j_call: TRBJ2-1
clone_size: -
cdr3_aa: CASTPPGLAGSNEQFF
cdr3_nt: TGTGCCAGCACTCCCCCGGGACTAGCGGGATCCAATGAGCAGTTCTTC

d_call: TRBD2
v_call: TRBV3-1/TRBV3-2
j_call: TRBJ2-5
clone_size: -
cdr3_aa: CASSPGLAQETQYF
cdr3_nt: TGTGCCAGCAGTCCTGGACTAGCCCAAGAGACCCAGTACTTC

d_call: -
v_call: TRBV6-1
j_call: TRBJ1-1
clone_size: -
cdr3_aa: CASSEFEGFF
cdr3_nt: TGTGCCAGCAGTGAATTTGAGGGTTTCTTT

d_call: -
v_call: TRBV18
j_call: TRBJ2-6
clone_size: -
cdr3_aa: CASSPRQSSGANVLTF
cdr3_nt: TGTGCCAGCTCACCACGGCAGTCCTCTGGGGCCAACGTCCTGACTTTC